Each of the 32 T cell receptor beta chains below was sequenced from the same sample in a study of vaccination and CD4 T cells after COVID-19. Sequencing of DNA taken from cultured CD4+ T cells relied on the Oncomine TCR Beta short-read assay. TCRdb re-analysed the PCR reads in MiXCR, keeping a single row per CDR3 protein. The sample holds approximately 26,000 distinct CDR3 sequences, about 64% seen once. No cognate antigen is known for these TCRs. As for treatment: roughly 11-day PBMC culture with coronavirus spike peptide pools or control peptides (ViraFEST assay). Specimen: CD4+ T cells from blood, cultured in vitro. These receptors all come from a human donor who had recovered from COVID-19.

The gene calls are TRBV6-1 and TRBJ2-7; D remains unclear. The V and J ends lost 8 bases and 1 base respectively, with 12 bases between them. The CDR3 spans 13 residues. Germline assignment: CDR1 MNHNS and CDR2 SASEGT. CDR3 region: CASGRVQSYEQYF. The CDR3 coding sequence is TGTGCCAGCGGACGGGTTCAATCCTACGAGCAGTACTTC.

The V gene is TRBV6-1, the J gene TRBJ1-5; 7 bases are shared with TRBD1. The junction had 9 bases not matched to a gene; V was cut back by 6 bases and J by 7 bases. Germline loops: CDR1 MNHNS, CDR2 SASEGT. This CDR3 spans 14 amino acids. The DNA for the CDR3 is TGTGCCAGCAGACAACAGGGGCTTAGGCAGCCCCAGCATTTT. Amino acid sequence: CASRQQGLRQPQHF.

This clonotype came up a few times. The rearrangement joins TRBV27 to TRBJ2-1; D is uncertain. The length of the CDR3 is 22 residues. Trimming removed 7 bases at V and 5 bases at J, with 39 bases between. Germline-derived CDR1 and CDR2 are MNHEY and SMNVEV (reference sequence). The CDR3 DNA reads TGTGCCAGCATTTTTCGTCCCAGCGCCCTCGAAACGCCGTCTGGTAAGAACAATGAGCAGTTCTTC. Its translation is CASIFRPSALETPSGKNNEQFF.

This chain connects TRBV28 to TRBJ1-2; D is unclear. CDR3 length: 15 amino acids. Germline V gives CDR1 MDHEN, CDR2 SYDVKM. Trimming removed 2 bases at V and 8 bases at J, with 18 bases between. CDR3 sequence reads: CASSLGPVGYKGYTF. As DNA, the CDR3 is TGTGCCAGCAGTTTAGGGCCAGTGGGTTATAAAGGCTACACCTTC.

The chain uses TRBV7-2 and TRBJ2-7, with TRBD1 matching over 9 bases. The CDR3 has 14 amino acids. Trimming at V came to 5 bases and at J to 3 bases, leaving 5 bases not matched to a gene. The germline V gene has CDR1 SGHTA and CDR2 FQGNSA. CDR3 bases: TGTGCCAGCAGCCCCGGGACAGGGTACTACGAGCAGTACTTC. Its translation is CASSPGTGYYEQYF.

The rearrangement uses TRBV20-1 and TRBJ2-2, with D possibly being TRBD2 (5 bases). Trimming cost V 2 bases and J 3 bases, with 19 bases left between them. This CDR3 is 17 amino acids long. Germline V gene data show CDR1 as DFQATT and CDR2 as SNEGSKA (reference sequence). CDR3 DNA sequence: TGCAGTGCTAGACCGACCGGGAAACGCCAGTACACCGGGGAGCTGTTTTTT. Translation: CSARPTGKRQYTGELFF.

This rearrangement joins TRBV24-1 to TRBJ1-1; 10 bases line up with TRBD1. With V trimmed by 5 bases and J by 3 bases, 2 bases remained unmatched. Per germline, CDR1 KGHDR and CDR2 SFDVKD. CDR3 length: 14 residues. The CDR3: CATSGTGGDTEAFF. DNA for the CDR3: TGTGCCACCAGTGGGACAGGGGGTGACACTGAAGCTTTCTTT.

This chain links TRBV6-8 with TRBJ1-5; D uncertain. The CDR3 is made up of 13 amino acids. Germline CDR1 reads MNHGY; CDR2 reads SAAAGT. Between the trimmed V and J ends, which lost 5 bases and 11 bases, there was a span of 16 bases. The CDR3, as DNA: TGTGCCAGCAGTCCCCCTTCGTTATGGGCCCAGCATTTT. Translating it yields CASSPPSLWAQHF.

V gene TRBV28 combines with J gene TRBJ1-5; the D is unclear. Looked up from germline, CDR1 is MDHEN and CDR2 is SYDVKM. This CDR3 is built from 14 residues. The germline V and J ends were trimmed by 7 bases and 6 bases, with 16 bases remaining between them. The CDR3 DNA sequence: TGTGCCAGCAACAGAGGCGGGAGTAGTCAGCCCCAGCATTTT. Encoded protein: CASNRGGSSQPQHF. Using reference TRBV28 and TRBJ1-5 for the parts outside the CDR3, the full variable domain is DVKVTQSSRYLVKRTGEKVFLECVQDMDHENMFWYRQDPGLGLRLIYFSYDVKMKEKGDIPEGYSVSREKKERFSLILESASTNQTSMYLCASNRGGSSQPQHFGDGTRLSIL.

The V and J genes are TRBV19 and TRBJ2-5; 7 positions agree with TRBD2. The V gene's germline CDR1 is LNHDA and CDR2 SQIVND (reference sequence). This CDR3 contains 12 residues. V trimming: 3 bases; J trimming: 5 bases; junction bases outside the gene matches: 0. The CDR3, as DNA: TGTGCCAGTAGTATGGGAGGGGAGACCCAGTACTTC. It is translated as CASSMGGETQYF. Together with reference TRBV19 and TRBJ2-5, the CDR3 gives the full variable domain: DGGITQSPKYLFRKEGQNVTLSCEQNLNHDAMYWYRQDPGQGLRLIYYSQIVNDFQKGDIAEGYSVSREKKESFPLTVTSAQKNPTAFYLCASSMGGETQYFGPGTRLLVL.

In its sample, this clonotype was seen a few times. The chain uses TRBV7-9 and TRBJ1-1; D is uncertain. Trimming shortened V by 5 bases and J by 1 base, and 11 bases separated the two germline ends. This CDR3 region has 14 residues. Germline lookup yields CDR1 SEHNR and CDR2 FQNEAQ (reference sequence). For the CDR3, the DNA is TGTGCCAGCAGCCCCCTAGGAGCGAACACTGAAGCTTTCTTT. Its protein product is CASSPLGANTEAFF.

This clonotype was found once. The gene calls are TRBV21-1 and TRBJ2-3; the table assigns TRBD2, which was not confirmed against the DNA. TRBV21-1 is listed as a pseudogene. The length of the CDR3 is 15 residues. CDR3 in amino acids: CASSKELAGVHTQYF. The DNA of the CDR3 is TGTGCCAGCAGCAAAGAGCTAGCGGGAGTACATACGCAGTATTTT.

This clonotype showed up just a few times. The CDR3 bases are TGCAGTGCTAAGACAGGGAATAATTCACCCCTCCACTTT. It codes for CSAKTGNNSPLHF. The chain uses TRBV20-1 and TRBJ1-6, with 7 bases that match TRBD1. The J segment lost 5 bases and the V segment lost 4 bases, leaving 2 bases of the junction unmatched. Germline CDR1 and CDR2: DFQATT and SNEGSKA (reference sequence). There are 13 residues in the CDR3.

This chain joins TRBV10-3 and TRBJ2-2; 13 bases map to TRBD2. Germline values: CDR1 ENHRY, CDR2 SYGVKD. Trimming took 2 bases from V and 6 from J; bases not matched to a gene: 9. This CDR3 is 18 amino acids long. CDR3 sequence (DNA): TGTGCCATCAGTGAGAGGGTCGGACTAGCGGGAGATCCCGGGGAGCTGTTTTTT. Translated: CAISERVGLAGDPGELFF.

J is TRBJ1-1 and V is TRBV10-1; 7 bases match TRBD1. J lost 3 bases, V lost 3 bases, and 7 bases had no gene match. This CDR3 spans 15 amino acids. Per germline, CDR1 WNHNN and CDR2 SYGVQD (reference sequence). CDR3 residues: CASSDRRRGHTEAFF. The CDR3 coding sequence is TGCGCCAGCAGTGACCGTCGGAGGGGGCACACTGAAGCTTTCTTT.

This clonotype was observed a handful of times. The chain combines TRBV27 with TRBJ1-5; no definite D call. This CDR3 region has 12 residues. CDR1 MNHEY and CDR2 SMNVEV come from the germline V gene (reference sequence). The V and J ends lost 8 bases and 3 bases respectively, with 8 bases between them. The CDR3, as DNA: TGTGCCAGCCGGGCCTTCAATCAGCCCCAGCATTTT. Translated: CASRAFNQPQHF.

This chain joins TRBV20-1 and TRBJ2-5; D not certain. This CDR3 spans 15 amino acids. The germline V gene encodes CDR1 DFQATT and CDR2 SNEGSKA (reference sequence). V was shortened by 4 bases and J by 2 bases, with 17 bases between the two germline ends. CDR3 sequence: CSATIIDGFQETQYF. In DNA, the CDR3 is TGCAGTGCTACTATAATAGATGGATTTCAAGAGACCCAGTACTTC.

The CDR3 spells CASSLAGSKTQYF. CDR3 nucleotides: TGCGCCAGCAGCTTGGCCGGTTCGAAGACCCAGTACTTC. V gene TRBV5-1 combines with J gene TRBJ2-5; no clear D gene. The CDR3 runs to 13 residues. CDR1 and CDR2 from the germline V gene are SGHRS and YFSETQ. Deletions cut 0 bases from V and 6 bases from J, with 9 bases between.

The rearrangement joins TRBV11-1 to TRBJ2-3; possibly TRBD1 or TRBD2 for D (5 bases each). Trimming stripped 3 bases from V and 4 bases from J, with 17 bases between. The CDR3 length is 16 residues. From germline, CDR1 is SGHAT and CDR2 FQDESV (reference sequence). CDR3 DNA: TGTGCCAGCAGCTTGTTACCAGGGCGAGGGGCAGATACGCAGTATTTT. This gives the protein CASSLLPGRGADTQYF.

CDR3 nucleotides: TGTGCCAGCAGTTACTCGTTGCTCGGCGGGGCCACAGATACGCAGTATTTT. It is translated as CASSYSLLGGATDTQYF. V gene TRBV6-5 combines with J gene TRBJ2-3; D perhaps matches TRBD2 (6 bases). The CDR3 length is 17 residues. Trimming removed 0 bases at V and 2 bases at J, with 15 bases between. Germline V gives CDR1 MNHEY, CDR2 SVGAGI.

V is TRBV4-2 and J is TRBJ1-1; D gene unclear. The CDR3 is made up of 16 amino acids. The germline CDR1 and CDR2 sequences are LGHNA and YNFKEQ. The ends were cut back, 3 bases at V and 3 bases at J, with 17 bases in the middle. CDR3 coding DNA: TGTGCCAGCAGCCACGCCTCCGGCAGAGCATACACTGAAGCTTTCTTT. It specifies CASSHASGRAYTEAFF.

This clonotype was detected only once. V usage is TRBV27 and J usage is TRBJ1-1; TRBD1 aligns across 9 bases. J lost 1 base, V lost 6 bases, and 3 bases had no gene match. This CDR3 comprises 14 residues. Germline values: CDR1 MNHEY, CDR2 SMNVEV (reference sequence). CDR3 loop: CASRNRGPNTEAFF. The CDR3 region has the DNA TGTGCCAGCAGAAACAGGGGGCCGAACACTGAAGCTTTCTTT.

DNA of the CDR3: TGTGCCAGCAGCCCGTTCGGGACTAGGGTTCCGGAGACCCAGTACTTC. Encoded protein: CASSPFGTRVPETQYF. This chain connects TRBV7-3 to TRBJ2-5, with 8 nucleotides matching TRBD2. CDR1 is SGHTA, CDR2 FQGTGA, per germline. This CDR3 contains 16 residues. Trimming cost V 5 bases and J 5 bases; bases outside gene matches: 13.

The chain recombines TRBV7-9 with TRBJ1-1; TRBD1 matches 11 bases. The CDR3 loop spans 14 amino acids. Trimming removed 3 bases from V and 7 bases from J; junction bases left unmatched: 4. Germline V gives CDR1 SEHNR, CDR2 FQNEAQ (reference sequence). The chain's CDR3 is CASSFLGQGVEAFF. The CDR3 DNA sequence: TGTGCCAGCAGCTTCTTGGGACAGGGGGTTGAAGCTTTCTTT.

This clonotype was detected only once. The rearrangement uses TRBV2 and TRBJ2-1; 8 bases are a match to TRBD2. V dropped 6 bases and J dropped 8; count of bases not matched to a gene: 3. This CDR3 comprises 12 residues. CDR1 is SNHLY and CDR2 is FYNNEI in the germline V gene. The CDR3 DNA reads TGTGCCAGCAGGGGACTAGGAGATGAGCAGTTCTTC. It yields the protein CASRGLGDEQFF.

The V and J genes are TRBV6-1 and TRBJ2-7; the D is unclear. The CDR3 spans 13 residues. Germline values: CDR1 MNHNS, CDR2 SASEGT. The V gene lost 2 bases and the J gene lost 5 bases, with 10 bases spanning the gap. CDR3 DNA: TGTGCCAGCAGTGAACCGAGGATCCACGAGCAGTACTTC. Encoded protein: CASSEPRIHEQYF.

This clonotype occurred a few times. This chain connects TRBV24-1 to TRBJ2-3; 9 positions agree with TRBD1. The CDR3 is 15 amino acids. The V gene end was trimmed by 5 bases and the J gene end by 4 bases; junction bases not matched to a gene: 6. The V gene's germline CDR1 is KGHDR and CDR2 SFDVKD. DNA for the CDR3: TGTGCCACCAGTGGGGGACAGGGTATACCAGATACGCAGTATTTT. The encoded protein is CATSGGQGIPDTQYF.

This clonotype was detected only a few times. V gene TRBV27 combines with J gene TRBJ1-5; D is undetermined. The CDR3 sequence is 15 residues long. Germline values: CDR1 MNHEY, CDR2 SMNVEV (reference sequence). V lost 3 bases and J lost 4, with 13 bases in between. For the CDR3, the DNA is TGTGCCAGCAGTTTGAGAGCTCCAGCTAATCAGCCCCAGCATTTT. Translation gives CASSLRAPANQPQHF.

The chain carries TRBV20-1 and TRBJ1-2, with D unclear. Trimming left V 5 bases short and J 9 bases short, with 10 bases between. The CDR3 sequence is 10 residues long. Germline V lookup: CDR1 DFQATT, CDR2 SNEGSKA (reference sequence). CDR3 DNA sequence: TGCAGTGCTTCGACACGCAGCTACACCTTC. Translating gives CSASTRSYTF.

The rearrangement links TRBV7-2 to TRBJ1-3; D ambiguous. Trimming pared 4 bases from V and 2 bases from J, leaving 18 bases between. Germline lookup yields CDR1 SGHTA and CDR2 FQGNSA. This CDR3 has 17 amino acids. The CDR3: CASSSHGRADTGNTIYF. CDR3 DNA sequence: TGTGCCAGCAGCTCCCACGGTAGGGCAGACACTGGAAACACCATATATTTT.

The chain carries TRBV11-2 and TRBJ1-1, with D uncertain. Germline V CDR1 and CDR2: SGHAT, FQNNGV. The germline V and J ends were trimmed by 5 bases and 4 bases, with 11 bases remaining between them. The CDR3 length is 13 residues. The CDR3 loop is CASSPPGFTEAFF. CDR3 bases: TGTGCCAGCAGCCCGCCTGGGTTCACTGAAGCTTTCTTT.

This rearrangement joins TRBV27 to TRBJ2-5, with D perhaps assigned TRBD1 or TRBD2 (5 bases each). The CDR3 contains 15 residues. From germline, CDR1 is MNHEY and CDR2 SMNVEV (reference sequence). V lost 1 base, J lost 3 bases, and 12 bases lay in between. CDR3 DNA: TGTGCCAGCAGTTTATTGGGGGACGGAGAAGAGACCCAGTACTTC. Protein sequence: CASSLLGDGEETQYF.